This T cell receptor beta chain is from a study of beta chain features in type 1 diabetes. Study observations and caveats: TCRB CDR3s from Type 1 diabetes patients were moderately but significantly shorter in all four CD4+ subsets.

This clone was found a few times. Its target is unknown. Trimming removed 6 bases from V and 1 base from J; junction bases left unmatched: 5. Germline CDR1 is SQVTM and CDR2 is ANQGSEA. The CDR3 consists of 13 residues. Expressed TCRB transcripts were sequenced after all isolated RNA was converted to cDNA. Repertoires were generated with immunoSEQ multiplex PCR, while TCRdb's copy carries only in-frame clones and drops some. Of under 150,000 clones detected, approximately 10% appear once; the ten largest clones hold around 0.79%. This sequence was found in a man younger than 40 with type 1 diabetes. The sequenced sample consisted of central memory CD4+ T cells from blood. The chain uses TRBV29-1 and TRBJ1-1; 7 bases agree with TRBD1. CDR3 residues: CSVSDRENTEAFF. CDR3 in DNA: TGCAGCGTAAGCGACAGGGAGAACACTGAAGCTTTCTTT.